Sequencing of this T cell receptor beta chain was carried out in a study of blood T cells in healthy people across ages. Study findings and constraints: The study found TCR beta diversity correlated strongly with naive T cell percentage. Because sorting was not performed, PBMCs prevented conclusive naive versus antigen-experienced comparison.

PCR was performed a second time for about 7 to 11 cycles using a sample-barcoded 5' primer and a J-beta primer mix. Carrying 12 random nucleotides, a template-switch adaptor labeled each individual cDNA molecule. Each CDR3 protein gets one entry after TCRdb re-called the 5' RACE reads with MiXCR. The sample has roughly 680,000 distinct CDR3 sequences; approximately 49% are singletons. The V and J ends lost 4 bases and 2 bases, in that order; junction bases with no gene match: 6. Germline loops: CDR1 MNHNY, CDR2 SVGAGI (reference sequence). CDR3 length: 16 residues. There were healthy Caucasian individuals from Russia, aged about 6 to 90, serving as donors. This clonotype was seen more than once but under ten times. Its antigen is undetermined.

Sequenced: blood. This receptor was obtained from a woman aged 55-70 years in good health. The rearrangement links TRBV6-6 to TRBJ2-3; TRBD2 matches at 10 bases. CDR3 protein: CASSSASGSFTDTQYF. The CDR3, as DNA: TGTGCCAGCAGTTCTGCTAGCGGGAGTTTCACAGATACGCAGTATTTT.